Shown below are 31 T cell receptor beta chains from a single sample sequenced in a study of post-analysis software for immune sequencing data. The study, taken as a whole, reports: Included in a set of roughly 5 TRBV segments more frequent in patients than controls were TRBV5-6, TRBV5-1 and TRBV20-1.

Libraries were made from TCR beta cDNA, and they carried unique molecular identifiers. TCRdb re-called the PCR reads with MiXCR, one entry per CDR3 protein. The data contain over 300,000 distinct CDR3 sequences, less than 40% of them singletons. Their antigen targets remain unknown. The specimen was blood. The source is a girl aged 5-17 years with multiple sclerosis.

This clonotype was picked up a small number of times. This chain uses TRBV10-1 with TRBJ2-3, with 10 nucleotides matching TRBD2. Germline loops: CDR1 WNHNN, CDR2 SYGVQD (reference sequence). Trimming at V came to 3 bases and at J to 1 base, leaving 4 bases not matched to a gene. The CDR3 covers 16 residues. CDR3 in amino acids: CASSDPGLAGTDTQYF. The CDR3 region has the DNA TGCGCCAGCAGTGACCCCGGACTAGCGGGCACAGATACGCAGTATTTT.

This clonotype has at least ten counts. The J gene is TRBJ2-7, the V gene TRBV15, with D perhaps matching TRBD1 (5 bases). V dropped 2 bases and J dropped 2 bases, with 10 bases sitting between them. In germline, CDR1 is LNHNV, CDR2 YYDKDF (reference sequence). This CDR3 is built from 14 residues. The CDR3 region has the DNA TGTGCCACCAGCAGACAGGGTAGTCCCTACGAGCAGTACTTC. This gives the protein CATSRQGSPYEQYF.

The V gene is TRBV6-5, the J gene TRBJ1-5; the D gene is possibly TRBD1 (6 bases). The V end was cut by 5 bases, the J end by 7 bases, with 18 bases between. This CDR3 has 15 residues. Germline V lookup: CDR1 MNHEY, CDR2 SVGAGI. The CDR3 bases are TGTGCCAGCAGTCCCCGCGAGGGGGGTGGGCAGCCCCAGCATTTT. Residues: CASSPREGGGQPQHF.

This clonotype has just one count. The V call is TRBV19, the J call TRBJ2-7; TRBD1 matches at 9 bases. With 4 bases clipped from V and 3 bases from J, the junction kept 4 bases outside the gene matches. CDR3 length equals 14 residues. Germline V gene data show CDR1 as LNHDA and CDR2 as SQIVND (reference sequence). CDR3 sequence (DNA): TGTGCCAGTAGTAACGGACAGGGGATCTACGAGCAGTACTTC. Residues: CASSNGQGIYEQYF.

J is TRBJ1-1 and V is TRBV7-9, with 7 bases that match TRBD1. The CDR3 contains 14 residues. Germline lookup yields CDR1 SEHNR and CDR2 FQNEAQ (reference sequence). V shed 5 bases and J 1 base; nucleotides not matched to a gene: 4. DNA of the CDR3: TGTGCCAGCAGCGCCGACAGGGAGAACACTGAAGCTTTCTTT. Its protein is CASSADRENTEAFF.

V is TRBV10-2 and J is TRBJ1-2, with no clear D. The V gene's germline CDR1 is WSHSY and CDR2 SAAADI. Deletions cut 0 bases from V and 5 bases from J, with 1 base between. This CDR3 has 11 residues. The CDR3 region is CASSESYGYTF. For the CDR3, the DNA is TGCGCCAGCAGTGAGTCGTATGGCTACACCTTC.

The J gene is TRBJ2-3, the V gene TRBV6-2 or TRBV6-3; D might be TRBD1 or TRBD2, each matching 5 bases. This CDR3 is built from 16 residues. CDR1 and CDR2 from the germline V gene are MNHEY and SVGEGT. The ends were cut back, 4 bases at V and 3 bases at J, with 17 bases in the middle. CDR3 bases: TGTGCCAGCAGTTGGGGGAACCTTGCGAGGACAGATACGCAGTATTTT. The encoded protein is CASSWGNLARTDTQYF.

The rearrangement uses TRBV12-3 or TRBV12-4 and TRBJ2-6; the match to TRBD1 covers 7 bases. Unmatched junction bases numbered 10, after V lost 5 bases and J lost 0 bases. The CDR3 totals 18 residues. CDR3 sequence (DNA): TGTGCCAGCAGTCCCCCGACAGGGAAATCCTCTGGGGCCAACGTCCTGACTTTC. Translating it yields CASSPPTGKSSGANVLTF.

This clonotype was seen only a few times. This chain links TRBV29-1 with TRBJ2-5; TRBD1 matches at 7 bases. There are 12 residues in the CDR3. Losses at the gene ends were 7 bases for V and 4 bases for J; bases not matched to a gene: 6. Germline assignment: CDR1 SQVTM and CDR2 ANQGSEA. The CDR3 region has the DNA TGCAGCGCCGGGACAGTTGCAGAGACCCAGTACTTC. It translates to CSAGTVAETQYF.

This clonotype was counted only a few times. This chain uses TRBV6-4 with TRBJ2-3; D may be TRBD2 (7 bases). CDR1 is MRHNA and CDR2 is SNTAGT in the germline V gene. The CDR3 is made up of 16 amino acids. Trimming shortened V by 2 bases and J by 0 bases, and 12 bases separated the two germline ends. The CDR3 nucleotides are TGTGCCAGCAGTGACATCGCGGGGGCAAGCACAGATACGCAGTATTTT. This gives the protein CASSDIAGASTDTQYF.

This clonotype was counted a few times. The chain uses TRBV10-3 and TRBJ1-2, with D possibly being TRBD1 (5 bases). Trimming pared 9 bases from V and 3 bases from J, leaving 14 bases between. The CDR3 is 13 residues long. CDR1 is ENHRY and CDR2 is SYGVKD in the germline V gene. CDR3 bases: TGTGCCATAGGGACGGGGCATGACTATGGCTACACCTTC. Translating gives CAIGTGHDYGYTF.

Details on this clonotype: A much larger clone lies one base from this, so it may be a read error. The chain carries TRBV29-1 and TRBJ1-1; unclear D gene. Germline CDR1 is SQVTM and CDR2 is ANQGSEA. The CDR3 is 13 amino acids. V lost 3 bases and J lost 0, with 8 bases in between. CDR3 nucleotides: TGCAGCGTTGAGGAACAGCTGAACACTGAAGCTTTCTTT. Protein sequence: CSVEEQLNTEAFF.

The genes are TRBV7-8 and TRBJ1-5, with D unresolved. The CDR3 is 15 amino acids. V was cut by 6 bases and J by 0 bases, with 12 bases left in between. Germline-derived CDR1 and CDR2 are SGHVS and FQNEAQ. DNA of the CDR3: TGTGCCAGCAGTTATGCAGGCAATAGCAATCAGCCCCAGCATTTT. It translates to CASSYAGNSNQPQHF.

This clonotype was picked up a small number of times. The CDR3 DNA reads TGTGCCAGCAGTTTAGCCACCGGGGACCCTGGGGCCAACGTCCTGACTTTC. Translating it yields CASSLATGDPGANVLTF. The J gene is TRBJ2-6, the V gene TRBV12-3 or TRBV12-4; D tentatively reads TRBD1 or TRBD2 (5 bases each). The CDR3 has 17 amino acids. Between the trimmed V and J ends, which lost 0 bases and 2 bases, there was a span of 11 bases.

This chain joins TRBV7-8 and TRBJ2-3; unclear D gene. Germline CDR1 is SGHVS and CDR2 is FQNEAQ. The V end lost 2 bases, the J end lost 6 bases, and 9 bases lay between the germline ends. The CDR3 runs to 13 residues. This chain's CDR3 is CASSLSHVDTQYF. In DNA form, the CDR3 reads TGTGCCAGCAGCTTATCCCACGTGGATACGCAGTATTTT.

The rearrangement uses TRBV7-9 and TRBJ2-1, with 8 nucleotides matching TRBD1. V lost 5 bases, J lost 14 bases, and 8 bases stayed unmatched. Germline loops: CDR1 SEHNR, CDR2 FQNEAQ (reference sequence). The CDR3 runs 12 residues. The CDR3 DNA reads TGTGCCAGCAGCACGGGGACAGGTAGCAAGTTCTTC. It translates to CASSTGTGSKFF. Supplemented by reference TRBV7-9 and TRBJ2-1, the full variable domain reads DTGVSQNPRHKITKRGQNVTFRCDPISEHNRLYWYRQTLGQGPEFLTYFQNEAQLEKSRLLSDRFSAERPKGSFSTLEIQRTEQGDSAMYLCASSTGTGSKFFGPGTRLTVL.

V is TRBV7-9 and J is TRBJ1-2; D may be TRBD1 (6 bases). The V gene's germline CDR1 is SEHNR and CDR2 FQNEAQ (reference sequence). Trimming cost V 1 base and J 8 bases, with 14 bases left between them. This CDR3 is built from 14 residues. As DNA, the CDR3 is TGTGCCAGCAGCTTAGAATCACAGGGAGACGGCTACACCTTC. Translated, it gives CASSLESQGDGYTF.

The chain employs TRBV5-1 and TRBJ2-7; 7 bases are a match to TRBD1. The length of the CDR3 is 17 residues. The germline V gene has CDR1 SGHRS and CDR2 YFSETQ. V trimming: 4 bases; J trimming: 0 bases; junction bases outside the gene matches: 13. CDR3 residues: CASSLDFDRVPSYEQYF. CDR3 DNA: TGCGCCAGCAGCCTCGATTTCGACAGGGTCCCCTCCTACGAGCAGTACTTC.

The chain recombines TRBV18 with TRBJ2-5; D is possibly TRBD1 (6 bases). V shed 2 bases and J shed 4 bases, with 8 bases lying between them. This CDR3 region has 13 residues. The V gene's germline CDR1 is KGHSH and CDR2 LQKENI. Written as DNA, the CDR3 is TGTGCCAGCTCACCAGACAGGAGAGAGACCCAGTACTTC. Translating it yields CASSPDRRETQYF.

This sequence joins TRBV20-1 and TRBJ2-7, with TRBD1 matching 9 bases. Germline assignment: CDR1 DFQATT and CDR2 SNEGSKA (reference sequence). This CDR3 has 18 residues. V dropped 0 bases and J dropped 0; count of bases not matched to a gene: 12. The CDR3 here is CSARDGTGTTVSSYEQYF. As DNA, the CDR3 is TGCAGTGCTAGAGATGGGACAGGGACTACGGTCAGCTCCTACGAGCAGTACTTC.

V gene TRBV7-2 combines with J gene TRBJ2-3; 10 positions agree with TRBD1. Per germline, CDR1 SGHTA and CDR2 FQGNSA. Unmatched junction bases numbered 9, after V lost 7 bases and J lost 5 bases. The CDR3 is made up of 15 amino acids. The CDR3 reads CASTNHRDRGDTQYF. Here the CDR3 DNA reads TGTGCCAGCACTAATCACCGGGACAGGGGAGATACGCAGTATTTT.

V and J are TRBV5-6 and TRBJ2-1; weak D call: TRBD2 (5 bases). This CDR3 region has 15 residues. Trimming shortened V by 0 bases and J by 10 bases, and 17 bases separated the two germline ends. Germline V gene sequence: CDR1 SGHDT, CDR2 YYEEEE. The CDR3 protein is CASSLGLAAYREQFF. In DNA, the CDR3 is TGTGCCAGCAGCTTGGGCCTAGCTGCCTATAGGGAGCAGTTCTTC. Combining the CDR3 with reference TRBV5-6 and TRBJ2-1 gives the whole variable domain DAGVTQSPTHLIKTRGQQVTLRCSPKSGHDTVSWYQQALGQGPQFIFQYYEEEERQRGNFPDRFSGHQFPNYSSELNVNALLLGDSALYLCASSLGLAAYREQFFGPGTRLTVL.

This clonotype has only a few counts. The chain carries TRBV5-1 and TRBJ1-1; D gene ambiguous. Germline CDR1 and CDR2: SGHRS and YFSETQ. The V end lost 1 base, the J end lost 0 bases, and 4 bases lay between the germline ends. The CDR3 extends over 13 amino acids. The CDR3 coding sequence is TGCGCCAGCAGCTTGTACGTGAACACTGAAGCTTTCTTT. Its translation: CASSLYVNTEAFF.

The V gene is TRBV7-3, the J gene TRBJ2-3, with D hard to call. The CDR3 consists of 13 residues. Per the germline V gene, CDR1 is SGHTA and CDR2 is FQGTGA. The ends were cut back, 1 base at V and 4 bases at J, with 6 bases in the middle. In DNA, the CDR3 is TGTGCCAGCAGCTTAAACACCGCAGATACGCAGTATTTT. Its translation is CASSLNTADTQYF.

V gene TRBV12-3 or TRBV12-4 combines with J gene TRBJ2-1; 7 nucleotides match TRBD1. This CDR3 contains 16 residues. V was pared by 5 bases and J by 5 bases, with 12 bases of the junction left unmatched. In DNA form, the CDR3 reads TGTGCCAGCAGTCCGGGACAGCTCCTAATGGACAATGAGCAGTTCTTC. Protein sequence: CASSPGQLLMDNEQFF.

In this sample, this clonotype turned up a few times. The chain links TRBV20-1 to TRBJ2-3, with TRBD2 matching over 7 bases. V gave up 6 bases and J gave up 1 base; unmatched junction bases: 10. This CDR3 has 15 amino acids. CDR1 DFQATT and CDR2 SNEGSKA come from the germline V gene (reference sequence). The CDR3 DNA follows: TGCAGTGCCCCGCCCACTAGCGCCCGCACAGATACGCAGTATTTT. Translation: CSAPPTSARTDTQYF.

The chain uses TRBV10-3 and TRBJ1-5; TRBD1 is a possible D gene (6 bases). V lost 0 bases and J lost 1, with 13 bases in between. CDR3 length: 17 amino acids. Germline V gene sequence: CDR1 ENHRY, CDR2 SYGVKD. The CDR3 bases are TGTGCCATCAGTGAGTCGATCCGGGGGCCAAGCAATCAGCCCCAGCATTTT. As protein: CAISESIRGPSNQPQHF.

This clonotype was detected a few times. V gene TRBV28 combines with J gene TRBJ1-6; tentative D call: TRBD1 (5 bases). Germline assignment: CDR1 MDHEN and CDR2 SYDVKM. Trimming took 8 bases from V and 1 from J, leaving 12 bases between them. The CDR3 spans 15 residues. In nucleotides, the CDR3 is TGTGCCAGCGCCTCCGGGGGATCCTATAATTCACCCCTCCACTTT. Translated: CASASGGSYNSPLHF.

For this clonotype: Possible read error: a much larger clone is one base away. V usage is TRBV29-1 and J usage is TRBJ2-1; perhaps TRBD1 as D (7 bases). The V gene's germline CDR1 is SQVTM and CDR2 ANQGSEA. The CDR3 runs to 13 residues. The CDR3 sequence is CGVAGGLYNEQFF. In nucleotides, the CDR3 is TGCGGCGTTGCAGGGGGACTCTACAATGAGCAGTTCTTC.

This clonotype came up a few times. V gene TRBV6-5 combines with J gene TRBJ2-1; D call uncertain. Judging by the DNA end, TRBJ2-7 fits better; the J call may be wrong. The CDR3 length is 15 residues. Germline V gene data show CDR1 as MNHEY and CDR2 as SVGAGI. The CDR3 reads CASSYSTANANEQYF. In nucleotides, the CDR3 is TGTGCCAGCAGTTACTCGACGGCCAACGCCAACGAGCAGTACTTC.

The rearrangement links TRBV4-3 to TRBJ2-3; D not certain. This CDR3 spans 17 amino acids. The germline V and J ends were trimmed by 0 bases and 2 bases, with 15 bases remaining between them. Germline V lookup: CDR1 LGHNA, CDR2 YSLEER. CDR3 amino acids: CASSQDRGYPNTDTQYF. The CDR3 nucleotides read TGCGCCAGCAGCCAAGATCGTGGCTATCCGAACACAGATACGCAGTATTTT.